The clone carrying this T cell receptor (beta chain) has at least ten counts. Its antigen is not identified. The data stem from a study of regulatory T cells in long-lasting Graves disease. The authors built TCR beta libraries using iRepertoire HTBI primers and Arm-PCR of CDR3 regions. TCRdb fed the multiplex PCR reads into MiXCR, producing one record per CDR3 protein. The sample comprises a few hundred thousand distinct CDR3 sequences, 20% to 25% of which are singletons, and about 61% rests with the top ten. Time point defined: persistent/refractory GD, antithyroid drugs over 5 years with positive TRAb. TCR sequences were obtained from RNA taken from PBMCs. Points from the study as a whole: TRBV28, TRBJ1-2 and TRBJ2-5 were favored in persistent disease.

The CDR3 loop spans 14 amino acids. The V end lost 0 bases, the J end lost 1 base, and 10 bases lay between the germline ends. Germline-derived CDR1 and CDR2 are DFQATT and SNEGSKA (reference sequence). This specimen was peripheral blood mononuclear cells (PBMCs), taken when the disease was refractory, from a patient treated with antithyroid drugs. V and J are TRBV20-1 and TRBJ2-7; D is undetermined. The sequence was obtained from a female donor with Graves disease. The DNA for the CDR3 is TGCAGTGCTAGAGAGATTAGGACGTCCTACGAGCAGTACTTC. Translating it yields CSAREIRTSYEQYF.